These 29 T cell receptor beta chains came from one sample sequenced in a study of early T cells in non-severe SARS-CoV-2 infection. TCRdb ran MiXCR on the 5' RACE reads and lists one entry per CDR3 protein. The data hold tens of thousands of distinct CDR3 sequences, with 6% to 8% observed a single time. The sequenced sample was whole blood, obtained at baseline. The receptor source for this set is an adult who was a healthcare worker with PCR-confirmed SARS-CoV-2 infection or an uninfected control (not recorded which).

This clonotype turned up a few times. Here the CDR3 reads CATSRDRASDEQYF. The CDR3 DNA follows: TGTGCCACCAGCAGAGATAGGGCGAGTGACGAGCAGTACTTC. This chain joins TRBV15 and TRBJ2-7; D remains ambiguous. The CDR3 has 14 residues. Germline V lookup: CDR1 LNHNV, CDR2 YYDKDF (reference sequence). V was shortened by 0 bases and J by 5 bases, with 11 bases between the two germline ends.

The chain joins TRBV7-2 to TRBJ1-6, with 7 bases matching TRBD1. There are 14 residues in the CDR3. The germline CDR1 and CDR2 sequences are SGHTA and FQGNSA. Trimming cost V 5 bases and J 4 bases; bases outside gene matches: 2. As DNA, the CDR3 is TGTGCCAGCAGCGTACAGGGGTATAATTCACCCCTCCACTTT. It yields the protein CASSVQGYNSPLHF. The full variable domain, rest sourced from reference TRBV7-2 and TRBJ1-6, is GAGVSQSPSNKVTEKGKDVELRCDPISGHTALYWYRQSLGQGLEFLIYFQGNSAPDKSGLPSDRFSAERTGGSVSTLTIQRTQQEDSAVYLCASSVQGYNSPLHFGNGTRLTVT.

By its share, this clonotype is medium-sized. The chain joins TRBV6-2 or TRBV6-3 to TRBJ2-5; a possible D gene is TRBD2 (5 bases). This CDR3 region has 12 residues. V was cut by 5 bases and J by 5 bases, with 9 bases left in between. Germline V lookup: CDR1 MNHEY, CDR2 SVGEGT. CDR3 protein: CASSPKRETQYF. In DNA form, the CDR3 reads TGTGCCAGCAGTCCCAAGCGGGAGACCCAGTACTTC.

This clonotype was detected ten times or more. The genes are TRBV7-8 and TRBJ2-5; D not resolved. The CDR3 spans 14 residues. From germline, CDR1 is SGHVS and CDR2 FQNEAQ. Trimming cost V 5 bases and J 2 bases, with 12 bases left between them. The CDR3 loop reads CASSLRAPQETQYF. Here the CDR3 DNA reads TGTGCCAGCAGCCTCCGGGCACCACAAGAGACCCAGTACTTC.

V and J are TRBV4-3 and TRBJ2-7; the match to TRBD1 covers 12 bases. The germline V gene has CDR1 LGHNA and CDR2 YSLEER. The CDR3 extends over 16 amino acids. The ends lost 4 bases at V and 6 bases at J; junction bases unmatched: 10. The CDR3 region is CASSRVPGQGASEQYF. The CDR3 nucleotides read TGCGCCAGCAGCCGCGTTCCGGGACAGGGGGCCAGCGAGCAGTACTTC.

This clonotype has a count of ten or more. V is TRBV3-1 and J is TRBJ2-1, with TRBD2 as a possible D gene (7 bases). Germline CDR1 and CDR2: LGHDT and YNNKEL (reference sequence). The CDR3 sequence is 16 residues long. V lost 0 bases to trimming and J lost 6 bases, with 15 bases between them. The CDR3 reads CASSQDGGGRGNEQFF. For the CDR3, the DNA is TGTGCCAGCAGCCAAGATGGGGGCGGGAGAGGCAATGAGCAGTTCTTC.

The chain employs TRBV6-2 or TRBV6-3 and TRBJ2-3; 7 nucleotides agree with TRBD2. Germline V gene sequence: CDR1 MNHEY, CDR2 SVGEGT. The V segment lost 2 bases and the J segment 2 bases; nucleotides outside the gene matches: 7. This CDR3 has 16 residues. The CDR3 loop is CASSYLVGGITDTQYF. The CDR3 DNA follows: TGTGCCAGCAGTTACCTCGTGGGAGGGATCACAGATACGCAGTATTTT.

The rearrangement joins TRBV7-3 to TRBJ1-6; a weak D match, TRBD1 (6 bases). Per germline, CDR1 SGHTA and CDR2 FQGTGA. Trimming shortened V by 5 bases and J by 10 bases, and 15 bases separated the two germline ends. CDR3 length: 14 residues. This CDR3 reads CASSDGTLSSPLHF. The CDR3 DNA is TGTGCCAGCAGCGACGGGACACTTAGCTCACCCCTCCACTTT.

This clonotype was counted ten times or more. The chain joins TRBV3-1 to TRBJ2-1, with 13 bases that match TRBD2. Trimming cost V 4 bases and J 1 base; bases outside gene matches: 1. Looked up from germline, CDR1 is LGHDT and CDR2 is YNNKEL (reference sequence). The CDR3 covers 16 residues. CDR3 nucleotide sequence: TGTGCCAGCAGCCTGACTAGCGGGAGGTCCTACAATGAGCAGTTCTTC. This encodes CASSLTSGRSYNEQFF.

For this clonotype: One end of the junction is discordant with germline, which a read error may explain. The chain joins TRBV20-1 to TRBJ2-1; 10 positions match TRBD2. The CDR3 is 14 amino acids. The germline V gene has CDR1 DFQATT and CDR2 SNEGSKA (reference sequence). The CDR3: CSARLAGVWGEEFF. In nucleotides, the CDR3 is TGCAGTGCTAGACTAGCGGGAGTATGGGGTGAGGAGTTCTTC.

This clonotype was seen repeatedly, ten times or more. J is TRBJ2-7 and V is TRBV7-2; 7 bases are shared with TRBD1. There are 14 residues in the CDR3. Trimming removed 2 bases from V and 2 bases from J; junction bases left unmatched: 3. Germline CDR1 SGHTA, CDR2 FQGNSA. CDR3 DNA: TGTGCCAGCAGCTTAACGGGACAGCCCTACGAGCAGTACTTC. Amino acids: CASSLTGQPYEQYF.

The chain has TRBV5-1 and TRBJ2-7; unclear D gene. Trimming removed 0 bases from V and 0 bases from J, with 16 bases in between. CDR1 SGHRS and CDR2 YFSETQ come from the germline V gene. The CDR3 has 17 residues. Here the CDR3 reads CASSLAADTTYSYEQYF. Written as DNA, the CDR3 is TGCGCCAGCAGCTTGGCCGCCGACACCACTTACTCCTACGAGCAGTACTTC.

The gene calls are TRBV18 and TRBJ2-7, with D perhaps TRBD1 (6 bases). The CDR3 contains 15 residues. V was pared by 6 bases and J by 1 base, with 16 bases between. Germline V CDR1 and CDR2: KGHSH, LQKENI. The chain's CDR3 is CASSLGQIRSYEQYF. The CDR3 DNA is TGTGCCAGCTCGTTAGGACAGATTCGATCCTACGAGCAGTACTTC.

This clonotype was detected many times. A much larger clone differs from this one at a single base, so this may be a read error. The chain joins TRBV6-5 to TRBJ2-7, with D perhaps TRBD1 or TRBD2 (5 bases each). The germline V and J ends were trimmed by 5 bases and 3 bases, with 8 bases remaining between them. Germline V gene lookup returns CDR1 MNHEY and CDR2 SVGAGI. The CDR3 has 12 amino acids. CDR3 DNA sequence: TGTGCCAGCAGTCGGGACGGCTACGAGCAGTACTTC. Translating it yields CASSRDGYEQYF.

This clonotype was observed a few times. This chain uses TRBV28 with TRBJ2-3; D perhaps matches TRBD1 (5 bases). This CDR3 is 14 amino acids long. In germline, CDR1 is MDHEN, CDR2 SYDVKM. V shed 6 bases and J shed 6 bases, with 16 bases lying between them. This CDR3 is CASRLSGSGDTQYF. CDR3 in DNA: TGTGCCAGCAGGCTAAGTGGTTCAGGGGATACGCAGTATTTT.

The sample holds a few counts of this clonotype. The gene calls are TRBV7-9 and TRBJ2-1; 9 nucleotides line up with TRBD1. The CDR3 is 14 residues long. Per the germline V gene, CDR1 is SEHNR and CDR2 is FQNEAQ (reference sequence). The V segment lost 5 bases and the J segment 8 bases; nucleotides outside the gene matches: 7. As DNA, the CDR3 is TGTGCCAGCAGCAACAAACAGGGGGCAGATGAGCAGTTCTTC. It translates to CASSNKQGADEQFF.

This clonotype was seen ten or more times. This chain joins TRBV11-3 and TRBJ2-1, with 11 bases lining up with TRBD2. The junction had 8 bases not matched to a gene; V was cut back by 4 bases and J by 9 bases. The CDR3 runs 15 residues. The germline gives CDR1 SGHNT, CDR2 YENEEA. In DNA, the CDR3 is TGTGCCAGCAGCTCGGGACTAGCGGAGAGCAGTGAGCAGTTCTTC. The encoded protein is CASSSGLAESSEQFF.

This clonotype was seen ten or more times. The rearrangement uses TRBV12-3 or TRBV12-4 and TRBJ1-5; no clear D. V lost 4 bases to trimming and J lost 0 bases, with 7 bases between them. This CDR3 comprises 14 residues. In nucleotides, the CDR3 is TGTGCCAGCAGTTATTTAGGTAGCAATCAGCCCCAGCATTTT. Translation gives CASSYLGSNQPQHF.

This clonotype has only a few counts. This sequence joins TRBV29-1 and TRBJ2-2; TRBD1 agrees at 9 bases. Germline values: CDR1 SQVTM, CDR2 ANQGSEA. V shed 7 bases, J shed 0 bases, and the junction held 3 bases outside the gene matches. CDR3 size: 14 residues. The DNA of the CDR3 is TGCAGCGGATGGACAGGGGCGAACACCGGGGAGCTGTTTTTT. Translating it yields CSGWTGANTGELFF.

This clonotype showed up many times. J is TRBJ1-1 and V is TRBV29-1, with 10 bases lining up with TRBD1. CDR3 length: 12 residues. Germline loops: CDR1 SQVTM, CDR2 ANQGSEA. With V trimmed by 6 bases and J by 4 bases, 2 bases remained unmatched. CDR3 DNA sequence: TGCAGCGTCCGGACAGGGGGCACTGAAGCTTTCTTT. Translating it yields CSVRTGGTEAFF. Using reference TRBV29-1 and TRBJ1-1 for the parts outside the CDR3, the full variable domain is SAVISQKPSRDICQRGTSLTIQCQVDSQVTMMFWYRQQPGQSLTLIATANQGSEATYESGFVIDKFPISRPNLTFSTLTVSNMSPEDSSIYLCSVRTGGTEAFFGQGTRLTVV.

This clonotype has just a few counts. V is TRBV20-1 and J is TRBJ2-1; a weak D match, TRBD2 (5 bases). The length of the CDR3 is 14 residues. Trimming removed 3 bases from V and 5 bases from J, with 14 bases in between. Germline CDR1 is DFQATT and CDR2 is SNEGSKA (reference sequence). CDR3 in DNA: TGCAGTGCTAGTCGGGCAGAGACTAACAATGAGCAGTTCTTC. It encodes CSASRAETNNEQFF.

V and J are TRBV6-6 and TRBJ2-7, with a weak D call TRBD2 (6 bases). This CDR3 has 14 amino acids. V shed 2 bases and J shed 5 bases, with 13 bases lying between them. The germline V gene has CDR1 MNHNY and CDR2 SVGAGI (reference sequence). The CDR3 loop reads CASSYGGVRNEQYF. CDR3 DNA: TGTGCCAGCAGTTACGGAGGGGTCCGGAACGAGCAGTACTTC.

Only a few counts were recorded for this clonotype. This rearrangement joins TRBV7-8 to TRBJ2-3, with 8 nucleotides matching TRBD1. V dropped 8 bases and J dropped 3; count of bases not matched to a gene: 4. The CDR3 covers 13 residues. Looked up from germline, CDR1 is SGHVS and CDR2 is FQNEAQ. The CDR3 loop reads CASGTGDTDTQYF. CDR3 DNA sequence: TGTGCCAGCGGGACAGGAGATACAGATACGCAGTATTTT.

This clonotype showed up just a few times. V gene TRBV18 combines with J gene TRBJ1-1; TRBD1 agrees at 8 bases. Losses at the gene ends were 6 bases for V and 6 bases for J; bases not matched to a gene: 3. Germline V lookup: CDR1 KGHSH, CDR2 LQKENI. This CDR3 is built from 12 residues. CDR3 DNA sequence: TGTGCCAGCTCGTACAGGGGGGCTGAAGCTTTCTTT. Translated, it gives CASSYRGAEAFF.

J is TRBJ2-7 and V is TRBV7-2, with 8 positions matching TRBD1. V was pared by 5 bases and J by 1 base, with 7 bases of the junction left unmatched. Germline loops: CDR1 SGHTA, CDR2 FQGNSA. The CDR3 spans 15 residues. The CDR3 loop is CASSPTGVQSYEQYF. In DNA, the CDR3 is TGTGCCAGCAGCCCGACAGGGGTCCAATCCTACGAGCAGTACTTC.

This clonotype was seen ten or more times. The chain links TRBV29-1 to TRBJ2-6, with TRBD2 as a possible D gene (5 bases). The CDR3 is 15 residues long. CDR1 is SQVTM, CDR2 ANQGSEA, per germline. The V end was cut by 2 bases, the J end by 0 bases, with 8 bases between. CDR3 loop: CSVEWLASGANVLTF. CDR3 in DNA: TGCAGCGTTGAATGGCTAGCCTCTGGGGCCAACGTCCTGACTTTC.

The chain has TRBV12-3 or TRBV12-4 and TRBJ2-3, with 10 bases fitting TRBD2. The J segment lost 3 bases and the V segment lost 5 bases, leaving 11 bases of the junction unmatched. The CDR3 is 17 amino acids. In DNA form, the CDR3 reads TGTGCCAGCAGTCCCCTTCCTAGCGGGAGATCGACAGATACGCAGTATTTT. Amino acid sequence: CASSPLPSGRSTDTQYF.

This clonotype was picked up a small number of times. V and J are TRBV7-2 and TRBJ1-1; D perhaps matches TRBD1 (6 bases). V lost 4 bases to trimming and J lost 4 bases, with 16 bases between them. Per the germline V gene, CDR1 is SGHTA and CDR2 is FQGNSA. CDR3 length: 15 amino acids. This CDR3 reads CASSSPGAGGTEAFF. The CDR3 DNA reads TGTGCCAGCAGCTCACCGGGGGCCGGGGGCACTGAAGCTTTCTTT.

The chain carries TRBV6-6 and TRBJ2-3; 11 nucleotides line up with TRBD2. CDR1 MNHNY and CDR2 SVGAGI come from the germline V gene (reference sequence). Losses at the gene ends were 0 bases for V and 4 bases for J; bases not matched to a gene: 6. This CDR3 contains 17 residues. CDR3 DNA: TGTGCCAGCAGTTACTCGAGAGGGACTAGCGGAGCAGATACGCAGTATTTT. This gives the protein CASSYSRGTSGADTQYF.